This entry concerns a single T cell receptor (beta chain). Its antigen remains unidentified. Assay used: immunoSEQ multiplex PCR; TCRdb lists only in-frame clones, some missing. The sample yields roughly 330,000 clones, 87% seen once. This sample stems from a study of cytomegalovirus exposure and HLA in healthy donors. Across the study: According to later analysis, the same platform produced the 120 or so validation and several hundred first-cohort repertoires.

This CDR3 has 15 residues. V lost 4 bases, J lost 12 bases, and 25 bases lay in between. Looked up from germline, CDR1 is SGHDN and CDR2 is FVKESK. Findings of the study overall: It was reported that the classifier diagnosed cytomegalovirus status with high specificity and sensitivity in both the original and validation cohorts. In the 95 to 150 validation repertoires, a later analysis found that first-cohort TCR clusters tended to co-occur. Among TCR sequences, most were rare, though some public TCRs appeared in many donors.

The clonotype was recovered from a woman aged 25 to 39 in good health and CMV-seropositive. Sequencing used PBMCs. The genes are TRBV14 and TRBJ2-7; possibly TRBD1 or TRBD2 for D (5 bases each). The CDR3 reads CASSPDRHSGSIRYF. In nucleotides, the CDR3 is TGTGCCAGCAGCCCCGACAGACATTCGGGGAGCATCAGGTACTTC.